Listed here is a single T cell receptor (beta chain). This entry comes from a study of control samples from healthy donors and cancer patients. V was pared by 6 bases and J by 0 bases, with 23 bases between. Germline V lookup: CDR1 KGHSH, CDR2 LQKENI. This CDR3 is 18 amino acids long. The method was immunoSEQ multiplex PCR; TCRdb's version includes in-frame clones alone and lacks a portion of them. The data hold about 96,000 clones, with approximately 93% observed a single time. The sample comprised blood. The TCR sequence derives from a man aged 18 to 29 in good health. V gene TRBV18 combines with J gene TRBJ1-1, with TRBD1 as a possible D gene (6 bases). CDR3 loop: CASSRNRAGRGMNTEAFF. CDR3 bases: TGTGCCAGCTCTCGGAACAGGGCTGGGCGGGGAATGAACACTGAAGCTTTCTTT.